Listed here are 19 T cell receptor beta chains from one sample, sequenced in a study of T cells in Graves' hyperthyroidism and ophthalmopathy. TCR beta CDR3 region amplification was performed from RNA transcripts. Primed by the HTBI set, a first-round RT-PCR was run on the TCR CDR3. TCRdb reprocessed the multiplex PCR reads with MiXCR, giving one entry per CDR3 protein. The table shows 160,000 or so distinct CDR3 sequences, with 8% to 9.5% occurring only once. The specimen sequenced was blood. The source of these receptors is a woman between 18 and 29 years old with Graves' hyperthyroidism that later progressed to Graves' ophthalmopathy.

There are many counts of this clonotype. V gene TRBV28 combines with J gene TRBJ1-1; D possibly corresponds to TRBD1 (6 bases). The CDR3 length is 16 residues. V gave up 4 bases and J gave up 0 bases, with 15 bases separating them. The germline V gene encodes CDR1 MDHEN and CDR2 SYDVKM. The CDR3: CASSSVDRPMNTEAFF. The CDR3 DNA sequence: TGTGCCAGCAGTTCCGTGGACAGACCCATGAACACTGAAGCTTTCTTT.

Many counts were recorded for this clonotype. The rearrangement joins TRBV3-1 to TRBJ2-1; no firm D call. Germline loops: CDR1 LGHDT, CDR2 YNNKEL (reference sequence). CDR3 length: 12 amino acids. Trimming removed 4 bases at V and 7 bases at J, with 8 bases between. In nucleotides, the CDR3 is TGTGCCAGCAGCCCCCCAGGAAATGAGCAGTTCTTC. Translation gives CASSPPGNEQFF.

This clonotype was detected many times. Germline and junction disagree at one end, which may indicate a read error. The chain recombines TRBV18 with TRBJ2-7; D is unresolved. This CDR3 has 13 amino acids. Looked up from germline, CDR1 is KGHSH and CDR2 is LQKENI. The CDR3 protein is CASSPPDAYEQCF. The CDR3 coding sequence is TGTGCCAGCTCACCACCGGACGCCTACGAGCAGTGCTTC. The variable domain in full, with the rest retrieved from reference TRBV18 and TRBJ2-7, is NAGVMQNPRHLVRRRGQEARLRCSPMKGHSHVYWYRQLPEEGLKFMVYLQKENIIDESGMPKERFSAEFPKEGPSILRIQQVVRGDSAAYFCASSPPDAYEQCFGPGTRLTVT.

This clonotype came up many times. The CDR3 loop reads CAWRAGGAPLHF. The DNA for the CDR3 is TGTGCCTGGAGAGCAGGGGGAGCACCCCTCCACTTT. The rearrangement links TRBV30 to TRBJ1-6; 7 bases match TRBD1. After removal of 3 bases from V and 11 bases from J, the junction contained 4 bases not matched to a gene. There are 12 residues in the CDR3. Germline assignment: CDR1 GTSNPN and CDR2 SVGIG (reference sequence). The entire variable domain, with the rest obtained from reference TRBV30 and TRBJ1-6, is as follows: SQTIHQWPATLVQPVGSPLSLECTVEGTSNPNLYWYRQAAGRGLQLLFYSVGIGQISSEVPQNLSASRPQDRQFILSSKKLLLSDSGFYLCAWRAGGAPLHFGNGTRLTVT.

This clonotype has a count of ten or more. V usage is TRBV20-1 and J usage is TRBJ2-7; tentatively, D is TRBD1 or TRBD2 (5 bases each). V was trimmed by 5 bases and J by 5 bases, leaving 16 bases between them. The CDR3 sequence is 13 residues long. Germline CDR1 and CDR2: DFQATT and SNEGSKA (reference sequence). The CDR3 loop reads CSARGGSPHEQYF. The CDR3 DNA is TGCAGTGCTCGTGGGGGTAGCCCCCACGAGCAGTACTTC.

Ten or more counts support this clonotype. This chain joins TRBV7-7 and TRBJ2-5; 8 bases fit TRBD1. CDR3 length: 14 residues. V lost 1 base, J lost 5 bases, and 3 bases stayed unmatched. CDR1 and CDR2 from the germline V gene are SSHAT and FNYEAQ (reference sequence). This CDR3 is CASSLGAGGETQYF. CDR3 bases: TGTGCCAGCAGCTTAGGCGCAGGGGGCGAGACCCAGTACTTC.

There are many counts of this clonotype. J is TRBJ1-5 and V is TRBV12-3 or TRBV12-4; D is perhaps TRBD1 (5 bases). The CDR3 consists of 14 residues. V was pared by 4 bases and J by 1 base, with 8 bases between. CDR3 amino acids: CASSWDGSNQPQHF. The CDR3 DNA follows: TGTGCCAGCAGTTGGGACGGAAGCAATCAGCCCCAGCATTTT.

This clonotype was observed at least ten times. The CDR3 DNA reads as TGTGCCAGCAGTGGTGGACACAGCTCGAATCAGCCCCAGCATTTT. Amino acids: CASSGGHSSNQPQHF. The rearrangement links TRBV28 to TRBJ1-5; TRBD1 is a possible D gene (5 bases). The CDR3 is made up of 15 amino acids. Germline CDR1 MDHEN, CDR2 SYDVKM. V shed 5 bases and J shed 4 bases, with 15 bases lying between them.

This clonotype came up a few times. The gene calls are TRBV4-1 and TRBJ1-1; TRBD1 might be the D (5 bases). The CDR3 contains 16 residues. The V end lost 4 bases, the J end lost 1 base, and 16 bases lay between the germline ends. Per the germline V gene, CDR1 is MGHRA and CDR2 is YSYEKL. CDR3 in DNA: TGCGCCAGCAGCCCCCTACAGGTTTCTAGGAACACTGAAGCTTTCTTT. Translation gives CASSPLQVSRNTEAFF.

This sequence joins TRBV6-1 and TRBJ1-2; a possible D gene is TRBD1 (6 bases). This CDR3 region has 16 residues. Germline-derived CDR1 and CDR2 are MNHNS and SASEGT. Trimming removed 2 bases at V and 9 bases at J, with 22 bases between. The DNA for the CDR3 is TGTGCCAGCAGTGAAACGGTGGGGGCAGGACAGTTGAGCTACACCTTC. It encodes CASSETVGAGQLSYTF.

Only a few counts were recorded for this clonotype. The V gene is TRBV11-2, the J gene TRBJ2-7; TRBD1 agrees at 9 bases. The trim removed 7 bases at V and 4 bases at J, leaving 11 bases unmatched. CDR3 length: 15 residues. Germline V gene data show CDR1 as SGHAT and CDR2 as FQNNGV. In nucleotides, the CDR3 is TGTGCCAGCACCTTGGGACAGGGAGAAATGTACGAGCAGTACTTC. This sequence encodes CASTLGQGEMYEQYF.

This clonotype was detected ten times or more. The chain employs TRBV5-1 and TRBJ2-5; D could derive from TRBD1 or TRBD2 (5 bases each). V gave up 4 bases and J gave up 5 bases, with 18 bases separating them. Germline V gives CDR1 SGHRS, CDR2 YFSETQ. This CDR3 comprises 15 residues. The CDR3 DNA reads TGCGCCAGCAGCGCGGTTGGACTGCAGGGCGAGACCCAGTACTTC. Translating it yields CASSAVGLQGETQYF.

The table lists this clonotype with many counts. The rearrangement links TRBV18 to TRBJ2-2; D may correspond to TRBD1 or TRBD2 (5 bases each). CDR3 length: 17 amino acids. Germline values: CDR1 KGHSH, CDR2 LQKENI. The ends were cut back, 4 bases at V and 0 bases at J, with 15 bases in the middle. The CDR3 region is CASSLTTGTSNTGELFF. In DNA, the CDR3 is TGTGCCAGCTCACTCACGACCGGGACGTCGAACACCGGGGAGCTGTTTTTT. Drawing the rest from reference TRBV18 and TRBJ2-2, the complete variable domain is NAGVMQNPRHLVRRRGQEARLRCSPMKGHSHVYWYRQLPEEGLKFMVYLQKENIIDESGMPKERFSAEFPKEGPSILRIQQVVRGDSAAYFCASSLTTGTSNTGELFFGEGSRLTVL.

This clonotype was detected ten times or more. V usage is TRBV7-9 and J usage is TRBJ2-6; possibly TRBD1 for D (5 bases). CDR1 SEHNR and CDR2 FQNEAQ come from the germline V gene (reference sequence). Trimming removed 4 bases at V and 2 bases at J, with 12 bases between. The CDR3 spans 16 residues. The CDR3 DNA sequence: TGTGCCAGCAGCTACAGACAGCTTACTGGGGCCAACGTCCTGACTTTC. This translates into CASSYRQLTGANVLTF.

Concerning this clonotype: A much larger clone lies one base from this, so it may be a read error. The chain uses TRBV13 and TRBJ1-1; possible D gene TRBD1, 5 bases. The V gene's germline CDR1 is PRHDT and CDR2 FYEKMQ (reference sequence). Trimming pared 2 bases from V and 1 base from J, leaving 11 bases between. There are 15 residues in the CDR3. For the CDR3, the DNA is TGTGCCAGCAGCTTAACAGGTTCCCCGAACACTGAAGCTTTCTTT. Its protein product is CASSLTGSPNTEAFF.

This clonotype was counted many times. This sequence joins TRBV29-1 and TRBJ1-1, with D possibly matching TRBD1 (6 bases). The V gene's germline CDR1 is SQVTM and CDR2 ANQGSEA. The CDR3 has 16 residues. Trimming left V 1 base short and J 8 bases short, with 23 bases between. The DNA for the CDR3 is TGCAGCGTTGAAGGGGCGGAGGGGGGATTTGCCCTAGAAGCTTTCTTT. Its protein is CSVEGAEGGFALEAFF.

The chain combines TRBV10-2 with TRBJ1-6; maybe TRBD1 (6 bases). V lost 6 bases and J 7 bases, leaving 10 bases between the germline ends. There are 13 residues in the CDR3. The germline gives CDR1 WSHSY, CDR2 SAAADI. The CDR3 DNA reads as TGCGCCAGCAGCCGGACAGAGAATTCACCCCTCCACTTT. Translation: CASSRTENSPLHF.

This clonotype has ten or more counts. The CDR3, as DNA: TGCGCCAGCAGCTTGGGCCTAGCGGACCCCTACGAGCAGTACTTC. This gives the protein CASSLGLADPYEQYF. The V and J genes are TRBV5-1 and TRBJ2-7; 7 bases fit TRBD2. Trimming took 0 bases from V and 2 from J; bases not matched to a gene: 5. CDR1 and CDR2 from the germline V gene are SGHRS and YFSETQ. The CDR3 sequence is 15 residues long.

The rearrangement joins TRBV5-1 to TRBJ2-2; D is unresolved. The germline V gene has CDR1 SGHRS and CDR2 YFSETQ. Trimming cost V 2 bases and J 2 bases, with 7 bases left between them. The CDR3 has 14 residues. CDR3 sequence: CASSFTGNTGELFF. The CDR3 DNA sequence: TGCGCCAGCAGCTTTACTGGAAACACCGGGGAGCTGTTTTTT.